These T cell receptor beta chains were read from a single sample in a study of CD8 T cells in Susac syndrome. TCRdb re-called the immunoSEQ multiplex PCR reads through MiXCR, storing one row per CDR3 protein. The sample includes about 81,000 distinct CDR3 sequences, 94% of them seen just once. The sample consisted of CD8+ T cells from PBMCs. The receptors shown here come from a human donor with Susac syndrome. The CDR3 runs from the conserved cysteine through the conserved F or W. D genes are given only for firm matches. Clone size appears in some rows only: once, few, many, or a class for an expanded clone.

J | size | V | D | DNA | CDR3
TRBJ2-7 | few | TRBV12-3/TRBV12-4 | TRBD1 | TGTGCCAGCAGTTTGGGACAGACCTACGAGCAGTACTTC | CASSLGQTYEQYF
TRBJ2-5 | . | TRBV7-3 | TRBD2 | TGTGCCAGCAGCTTAGGAAGGCGGGAGATGGGAGAGACCCAGTACTTC | CASSLGRREMGETQYF
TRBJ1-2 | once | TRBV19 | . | TGTGCCAGTAGTATAGTCGCAAGGGATGGCTACACCTTC | CASSIVARDGYTF
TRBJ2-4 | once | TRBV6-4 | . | TGTGCCAGCAGTCCGGCCATGGGGGGAAACATTCAGTACTTC | CASSPAMGGNIQYF
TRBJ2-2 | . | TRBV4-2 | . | TGTGCCAGCAGCCAAGATTCGCGGAACGGGGAGCTGTTTTTT | CASSQDSRNGELFF
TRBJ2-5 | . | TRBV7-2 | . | TGTGCCAGCAGGAATATAGAGACCCAGTACTTC | CASRNIETQYF
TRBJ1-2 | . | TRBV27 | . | TGTGCCAGCGGTCCCCGGGGAGTAAACTATGGCTACACCTTC | CASGPRGVNYGYTF
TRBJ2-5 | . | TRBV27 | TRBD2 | TGTGCCAGCAGTTTATCGGGGACTAGCGACTTAGAGACCCAGTACTTC | CASSLSGTSDLETQYF
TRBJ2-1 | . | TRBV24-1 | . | TGTGCCACCAGAAGCGCTTTGGAAGACAATGAGCAGTTCTTC | CATRSALEDNEQFF
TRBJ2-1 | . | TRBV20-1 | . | TGCAGTGCTGAAGACCAGCTGACCTACAATGAGCAGTTCTTC | CSAEDQLTYNEQFF